The next 4 T cell receptor beta chains were all read from a single sample in a study of early T cells in non-severe SARS-CoV-2 infection. Each CDR3 protein is one row after TCRdb ran MiXCR on the 5' RACE reads. The sample consists of more than 65,000 distinct CDR3 sequences, 4.6% of them appearing once. This sample comprised whole blood, obtained at baseline. The receptors stem from an adult who was a healthcare worker with PCR-confirmed SARS-CoV-2 infection or an uninfected control (not recorded which). The donor label of this sample is uncertain.

Turning to this clonotype: A much larger clone differs by one base, so this may be a read error. This rearrangement joins TRBV12-3 or TRBV12-4 to TRBJ1-1; D is unclear. This CDR3 region has 11 residues. The V end lost 3 bases, the J end lost 8 bases, and 7 bases lay between the germline ends. In DNA, the CDR3 is TGTGCCAGCAGTTTCTCCGGCGAAGCTTTCTTT. Protein sequence: CASSFSGEAFF.

This clonotype was recorded at least ten times. The gene calls are TRBV20-1 and TRBJ1-5; a possible D gene is TRBD1 (5 bases). CDR1 is DFQATT, CDR2 SNEGSKA, per germline (reference sequence). The CDR3 contains 15 residues. V lost 3 bases, J lost 1 base, and 13 bases lay in between. CDR3 in amino acids: CSASYRSRSNQPQHF. DNA for the CDR3: TGCAGTGCTAGCTACAGGTCCCGAAGCAATCAGCCCCAGCATTTT.

Regarding this clonotype: One base away lies a much larger clone, so this may be a sequencing read error. V usage is TRBV5-1 and J usage is TRBJ1-1; D is possibly TRBD1 (6 bases). The CDR3 runs 15 residues. In germline, CDR1 is SGHRS, CDR2 YFSETQ. The CDR3 DNA follows: TGCGCCGGCAGCCCGACAGGTGAAATGAACACTGAAGCTTTCTTT. This gives the protein CAGSPTGEMNTEAFF.

The rearrangement uses TRBV5-6 and TRBJ1-6; 7 bases are shared with TRBD1. V shed 2 bases and J 6 bases; nucleotides not matched to a gene: 2. Germline loops: CDR1 SGHDT, CDR2 YYEEEE. This CDR3 has 14 amino acids. The CDR3 DNA follows: TGTGCCAGCAGCTTTAACAGGGGTAATTCACCCCTCCACTTT. Protein sequence: CASSFNRGNSPLHF.